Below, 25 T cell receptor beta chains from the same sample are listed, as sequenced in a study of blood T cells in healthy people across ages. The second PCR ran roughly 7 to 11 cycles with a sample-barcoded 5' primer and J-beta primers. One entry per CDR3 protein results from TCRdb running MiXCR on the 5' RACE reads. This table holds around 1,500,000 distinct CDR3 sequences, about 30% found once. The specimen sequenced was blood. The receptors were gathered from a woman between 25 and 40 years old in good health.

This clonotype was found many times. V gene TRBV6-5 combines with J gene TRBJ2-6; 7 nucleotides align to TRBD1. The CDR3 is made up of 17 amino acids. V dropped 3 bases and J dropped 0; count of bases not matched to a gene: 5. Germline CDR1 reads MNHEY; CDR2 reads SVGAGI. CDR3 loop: CASSYRDSGSGANVLTF. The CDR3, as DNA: TGTGCCAGCAGTTATAGGGACAGCGGCTCTGGGGCCAACGTCCTGACTTTC.

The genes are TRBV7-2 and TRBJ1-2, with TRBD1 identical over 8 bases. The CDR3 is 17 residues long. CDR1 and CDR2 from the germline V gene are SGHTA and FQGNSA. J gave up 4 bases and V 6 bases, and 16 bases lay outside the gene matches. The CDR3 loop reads CASSQFQGAAGGYGYTF. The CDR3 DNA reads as TGTGCCAGCAGTCAATTTCAGGGGGCAGCCGGGGGCTATGGCTACACCTTC.

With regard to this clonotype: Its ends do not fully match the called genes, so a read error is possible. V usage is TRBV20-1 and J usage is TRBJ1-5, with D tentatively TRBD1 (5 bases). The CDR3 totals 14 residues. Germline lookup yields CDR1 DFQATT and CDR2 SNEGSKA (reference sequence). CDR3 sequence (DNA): TGCAGTGCCACTTTCGGGGGGGATCATCAACCCCAGCATTTT. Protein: CSATFGGDHQPQHF.

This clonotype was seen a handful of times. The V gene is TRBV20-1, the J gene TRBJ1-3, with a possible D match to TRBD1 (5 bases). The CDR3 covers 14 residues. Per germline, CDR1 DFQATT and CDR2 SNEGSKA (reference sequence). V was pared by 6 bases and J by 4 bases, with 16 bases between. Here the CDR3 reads CSATRGAAGNTIYF. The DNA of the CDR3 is TGCAGTGCAACCCGTGGGGCTGCCGGAAACACCATATATTTT.

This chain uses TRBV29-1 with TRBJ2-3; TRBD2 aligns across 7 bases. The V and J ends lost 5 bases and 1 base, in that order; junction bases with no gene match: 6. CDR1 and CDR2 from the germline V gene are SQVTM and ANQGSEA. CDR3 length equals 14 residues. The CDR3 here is CSVSTSFGTDTQYF. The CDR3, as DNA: TGCAGCGTTTCGACTAGCTTCGGCACAGATACGCAGTATTTT.

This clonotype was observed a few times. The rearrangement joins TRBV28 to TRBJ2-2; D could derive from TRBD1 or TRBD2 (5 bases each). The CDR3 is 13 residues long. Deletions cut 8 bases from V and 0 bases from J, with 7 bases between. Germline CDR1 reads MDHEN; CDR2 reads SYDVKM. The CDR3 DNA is TGTGCCAGCCGGGGACCGAACACCGGGGAGCTGTTTTTT. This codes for CASRGPNTGELFF.

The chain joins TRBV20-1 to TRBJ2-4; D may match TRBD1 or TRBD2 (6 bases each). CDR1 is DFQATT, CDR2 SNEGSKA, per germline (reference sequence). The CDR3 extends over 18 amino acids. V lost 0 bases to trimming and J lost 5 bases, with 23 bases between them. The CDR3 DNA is TGCAGTGCTAGAGATTCGCTTAAGACAGGAGGGTGGGAAAACATTCAGTACTTC. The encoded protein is CSARDSLKTGGWENIQYF.

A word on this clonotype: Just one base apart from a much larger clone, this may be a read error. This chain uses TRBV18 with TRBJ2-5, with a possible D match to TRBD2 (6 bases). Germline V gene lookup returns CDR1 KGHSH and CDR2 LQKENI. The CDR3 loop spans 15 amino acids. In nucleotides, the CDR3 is TGTGCCAGCTCACCGCAGTATCAGGGAGGAGAGACCCGGTACTTC. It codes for CASSPQYQGGETRYF.

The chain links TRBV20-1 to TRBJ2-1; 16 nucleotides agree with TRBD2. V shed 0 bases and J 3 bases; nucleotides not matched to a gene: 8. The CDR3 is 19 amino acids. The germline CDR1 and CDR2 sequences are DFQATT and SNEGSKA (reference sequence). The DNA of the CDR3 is TGCAGTGCTAGAGACCCCGGGACTAGCGGGAGGGCCCTCTACAATGAGCAGTTCTTC. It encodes CSARDPGTSGRALYNEQFF.

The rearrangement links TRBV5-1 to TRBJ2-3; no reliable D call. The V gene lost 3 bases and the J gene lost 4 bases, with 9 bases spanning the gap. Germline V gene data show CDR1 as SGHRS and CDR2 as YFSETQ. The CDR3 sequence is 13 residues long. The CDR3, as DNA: TGCGCCAGCAGCTCTGATCTCTCAGATACGCAGTATTTT. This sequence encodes CASSSDLSDTQYF.

The CDR3 spells CASSLWGGSGYEQYF. The CDR3 DNA sequence: TGTGCCAGCAGTTTATGGGGCGGGAGTGGGTACGAGCAGTACTTC. This chain connects TRBV12-3 or TRBV12-4 to TRBJ2-7; 7 bases map to TRBD2. This CDR3 is 15 amino acids long. V trimming: 2 bases; J trimming: 4 bases; junction bases outside the gene matches: 8.

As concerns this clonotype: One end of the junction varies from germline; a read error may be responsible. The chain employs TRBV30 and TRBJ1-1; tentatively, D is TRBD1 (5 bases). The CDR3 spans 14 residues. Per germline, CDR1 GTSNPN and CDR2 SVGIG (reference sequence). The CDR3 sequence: CASSGRLMNAEAFF. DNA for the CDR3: TGTGCCTCATCGGGACGCCTGATGAACGCTGAAGCTTTCTTT.

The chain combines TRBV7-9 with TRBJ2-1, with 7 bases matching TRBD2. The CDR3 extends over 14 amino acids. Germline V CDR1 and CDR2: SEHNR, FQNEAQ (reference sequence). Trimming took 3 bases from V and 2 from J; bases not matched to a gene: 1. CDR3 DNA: TGTGCCAGCAGCTTTAGCGGGCCCTACAATGAGCAGTTCTTC. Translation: CASSFSGPYNEQFF.

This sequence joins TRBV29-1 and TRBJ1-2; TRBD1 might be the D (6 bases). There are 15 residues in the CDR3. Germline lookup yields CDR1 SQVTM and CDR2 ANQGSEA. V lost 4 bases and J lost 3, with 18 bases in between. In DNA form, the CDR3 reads TGCAGCGTTGTCATCCCGACAGGTTCCCACTATGGCTACACCTTC. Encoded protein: CSVVIPTGSHYGYTF.

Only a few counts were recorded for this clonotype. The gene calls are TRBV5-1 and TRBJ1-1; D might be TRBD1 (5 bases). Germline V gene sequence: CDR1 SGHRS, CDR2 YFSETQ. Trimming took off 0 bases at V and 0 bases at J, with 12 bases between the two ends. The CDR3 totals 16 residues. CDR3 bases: TGCGCCAGCAGCTTGGGGGGGAGCTTATTGAACACTGAAGCTTTCTTT. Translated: CASSLGGSLLNTEAFF.

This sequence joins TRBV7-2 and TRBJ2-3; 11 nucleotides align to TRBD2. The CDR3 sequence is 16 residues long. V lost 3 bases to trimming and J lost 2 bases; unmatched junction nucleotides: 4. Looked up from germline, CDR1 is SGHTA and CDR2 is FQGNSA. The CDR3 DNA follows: TGTGCCAGCAGCTTTACTAGCGGGAGAAACACAGATACGCAGTATTTT. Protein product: CASSFTSGRNTDTQYF.

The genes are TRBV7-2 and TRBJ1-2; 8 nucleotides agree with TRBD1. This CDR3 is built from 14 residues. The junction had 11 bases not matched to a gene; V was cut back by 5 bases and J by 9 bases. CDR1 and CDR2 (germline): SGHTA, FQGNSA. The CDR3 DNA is TGTGCCAGCAGCCCCCAGGGGGCAGGGGAGAGCTACACCTTC. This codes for CASSPQGAGESYTF.

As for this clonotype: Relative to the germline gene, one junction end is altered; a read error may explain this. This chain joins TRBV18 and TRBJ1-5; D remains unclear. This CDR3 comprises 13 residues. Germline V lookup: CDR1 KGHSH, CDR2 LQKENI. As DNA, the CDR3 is TGTGCCAGCGCACCCGGGAGCAATCAGCCCCAGCATTTT. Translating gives CASAPGSNQPQHF.

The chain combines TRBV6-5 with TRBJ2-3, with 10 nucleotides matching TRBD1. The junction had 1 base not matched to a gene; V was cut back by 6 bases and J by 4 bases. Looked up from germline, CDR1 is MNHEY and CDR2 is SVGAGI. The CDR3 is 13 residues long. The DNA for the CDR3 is TGTGCCAGCAGAGGACAGGGGGCAGATACGCAGTATTTT. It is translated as CASRGQGADTQYF.

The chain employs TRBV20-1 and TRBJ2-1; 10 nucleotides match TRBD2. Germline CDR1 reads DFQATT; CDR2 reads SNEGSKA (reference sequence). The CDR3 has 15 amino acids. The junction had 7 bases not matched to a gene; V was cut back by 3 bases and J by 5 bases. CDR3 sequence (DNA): TGCAGTGCTAGGGCTGGGACTAGCGCTAACAATGAGCAGTTCTTC. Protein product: CSARAGTSANNEQFF.

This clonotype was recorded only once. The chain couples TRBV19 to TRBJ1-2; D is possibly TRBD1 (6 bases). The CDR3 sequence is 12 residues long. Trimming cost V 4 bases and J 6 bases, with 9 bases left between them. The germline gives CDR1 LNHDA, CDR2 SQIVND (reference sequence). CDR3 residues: CASSTRGNGYTF. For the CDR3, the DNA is TGTGCCAGTAGTACGAGGGGGAATGGCTACACCTTC.

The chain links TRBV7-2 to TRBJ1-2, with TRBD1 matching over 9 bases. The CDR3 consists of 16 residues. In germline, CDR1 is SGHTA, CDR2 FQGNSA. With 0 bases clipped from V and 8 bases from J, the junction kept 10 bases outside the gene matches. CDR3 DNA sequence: TGTGCCAGCAGCTTAGCGATAACAGGGGGCTGGGGCGGCTACACCTTC. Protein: CASSLAITGGWGGYTF.

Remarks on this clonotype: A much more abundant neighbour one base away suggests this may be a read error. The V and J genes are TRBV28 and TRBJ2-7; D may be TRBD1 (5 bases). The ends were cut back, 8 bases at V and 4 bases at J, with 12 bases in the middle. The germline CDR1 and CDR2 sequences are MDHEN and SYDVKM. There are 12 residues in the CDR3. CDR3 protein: CASVDSWYEQYF. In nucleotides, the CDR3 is TGTGCCAGCGTCGACAGCTGGTACGAGCAGTACTTC.

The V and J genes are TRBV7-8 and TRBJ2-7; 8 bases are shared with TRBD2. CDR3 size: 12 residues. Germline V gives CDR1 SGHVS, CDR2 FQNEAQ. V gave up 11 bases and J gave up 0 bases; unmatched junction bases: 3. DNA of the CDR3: TGTGCCGGGGGGACTAGCTCCTACGAGCAGTACTTC. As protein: CAGGTSSYEQYF.

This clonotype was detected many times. Written as DNA, the CDR3 is TGTGCCAGCAGCTTACGTTCCCTCGGTCAGACTACGCAGTATTTT. It encodes CASSLRSLGQTTQYF. V is TRBV7-2 and J is TRBJ2-3, with D unclear. The CDR3 consists of 15 residues. CDR1 is SGHTA, CDR2 FQGNSA, per germline. V shed 2 bases and J shed 8 bases, with 17 bases lying between them.